A single sample is the source of the 9 T cell receptor beta chains below, sequenced in a study of blood T cell repertoires in COVID-19. Here immunoSEQ multiplex PCR was the method, and the copy in TCRdb shows in-frame clones only, minus some. The sample has about 59,000 clones; 80% to 85% are singletons. The sample comprised peripheral blood. The receptors were gathered from a woman over 75 with active or convalescent COVID-19.

This clone appeared once. V gene TRBV27 combines with J gene TRBJ1-4, with D maybe TRBD1 (5 bases). The CDR3 is 13 residues long. V was clipped by 3 bases and J by 8 bases, with 10 bases between them. CDR1 is MNHEY and CDR2 is SMNVEV in the germline V gene (reference sequence). The chain's CDR3 is CASSFQGGEKLFF. In DNA form, the CDR3 reads TGTGCCAGCAGTTTTCAGGGAGGCGAAAAACTGTTTTTT.

The chain carries TRBV27 and TRBJ1-1, with TRBD1 matching over 8 bases. Germline assignment: CDR1 MNHEY and CDR2 SMNVEV (reference sequence). The V and J ends lost 5 bases and 6 bases, in that order; junction bases with no gene match: 8. This CDR3 has 14 amino acids. CDR3 loop: CASSAGGRLPEAFF. DNA of the CDR3: TGTGCCAGCAGTGCAGGGGGCCGCCTCCCTGAAGCTTTCTTT.

The J gene is TRBJ1-3, the V gene TRBV6-4; a weak D match, TRBD1 (6 bases). CDR1 and CDR2 (germline): MRHNA, SNTAGT. This CDR3 is built from 17 residues. Trimming took 6 bases from V and 0 from J, leaving 18 bases between them. CDR3 in amino acids: CASRDSGTRSSGNTIYF. CDR3 coding DNA: TGTGCCAGCAGAGATTCCGGGACAAGGAGCTCTGGAAACACCATATATTTT.

The rearrangement joins TRBV5-4 to TRBJ1-2, with TRBD1 matching over 7 bases. Trimming at V came to 4 bases and at J to 2 bases, leaving 2 bases not matched to a gene. Germline V gene lookup returns CDR1 SGHNT and CDR2 YYREEE (reference sequence). The CDR3 length is 13 residues. The DNA for the CDR3 is TGTGCCAGCAGCGGGGACAGCAACTATGGCTACACCTTC. It yields the protein CASSGDSNYGYTF. The full variable domain, completed using reference TRBV5-4 and TRBJ1-2, is ETGVTQSPTHLIKTRGQQVTLRCSSQSGHNTVSWYQQALGQGPQFIFQYYREEENGRGNFPPRFSGLQFPNYSSELNVNALELDDSALYLCASSGDSNYGYTFGSGTRLTVV.

This sequence joins TRBV7-9 and TRBJ1-3; D is perhaps TRBD1 (5 bases). Germline assignment: CDR1 SEHNR and CDR2 FQNEAQ (reference sequence). With 3 bases removed from V and 0 bases from J, the gap between germline ends came to 12 bases. CDR3 length equals 16 residues. The CDR3 loop is CASSFEPTVSGNTIYF. The CDR3 bases are TGTGCCAGCAGCTTCGAACCGACAGTCTCTGGAAACACCATATATTTT.

The gene calls are TRBV7-2 and TRBJ1-2; TRBD1 matches at 7 bases. Germline lookup yields CDR1 SGHTA and CDR2 FQGNSA. The junction had 7 bases not matched to a gene; V was cut back by 5 bases and J by 4 bases. CDR3 length equals 14 residues. CDR3 region: CASSPRTGIYGYTF. The CDR3 nucleotides are TGTGCCAGCAGCCCCCGGACAGGCATCTATGGCTACACCTTC.

This clone has more than one count but fewer than ten. The chain links TRBV6-2 or TRBV6-3 to TRBJ2-7, with 9 bases that match TRBD1. Losses at the gene ends were 5 bases for V and 1 base for J; bases not matched to a gene: 6. The length of the CDR3 is 15 residues. Per germline, CDR1 MNHEY and CDR2 SVGEGT. As DNA, the CDR3 is TGTGCCAGCAGTGCCGCCGGGACAGGGTCCTACGAGCAGTACTTC. Protein product: CASSAAGTGSYEQYF.

The CDR3 loop reads CSVEDPFLDRVNYGYTF. CDR3 sequence (DNA): TGCAGCGTTGAAGATCCATTTTTGGACAGGGTTAACTATGGCTACACCTTC. The chain carries TRBV29-1 and TRBJ1-2; TRBD1 matches at 8 bases. J lost 1 base, V lost 0 bases, and 10 bases had no gene match. The CDR3 loop spans 17 amino acids. Germline CDR1 SQVTM, CDR2 ANQGSEA.

V and J are TRBV19 and TRBJ2-5, with 9 positions matching TRBD2. The ends lost 3 bases at V and 5 bases at J; junction bases unmatched: 7. The CDR3 has 15 amino acids. Looked up from germline, CDR1 is LNHDA and CDR2 is SQIVND (reference sequence). CDR3 coding DNA: TGTGCCAGTAGTATCAGGGGCGGGAGGGGGGAGACCCAGTACTTC. It encodes CASSIRGGRGETQYF.